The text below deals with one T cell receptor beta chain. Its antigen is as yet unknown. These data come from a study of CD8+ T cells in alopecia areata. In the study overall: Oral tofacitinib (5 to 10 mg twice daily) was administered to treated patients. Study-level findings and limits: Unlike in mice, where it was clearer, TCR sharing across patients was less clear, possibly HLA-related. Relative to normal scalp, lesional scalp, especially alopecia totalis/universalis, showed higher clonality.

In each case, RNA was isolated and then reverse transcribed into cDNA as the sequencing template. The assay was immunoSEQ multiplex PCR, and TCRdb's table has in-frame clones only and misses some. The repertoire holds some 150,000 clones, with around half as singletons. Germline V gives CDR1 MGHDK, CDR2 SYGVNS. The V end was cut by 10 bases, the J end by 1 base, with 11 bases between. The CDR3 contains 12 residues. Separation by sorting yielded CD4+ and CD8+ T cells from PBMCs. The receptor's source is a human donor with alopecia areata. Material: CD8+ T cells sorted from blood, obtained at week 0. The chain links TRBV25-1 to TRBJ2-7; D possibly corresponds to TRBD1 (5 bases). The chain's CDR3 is CATMTASYEQYF. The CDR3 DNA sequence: TGTGCCACCATGACAGCGTCCTACGAGCAGTACTTC.